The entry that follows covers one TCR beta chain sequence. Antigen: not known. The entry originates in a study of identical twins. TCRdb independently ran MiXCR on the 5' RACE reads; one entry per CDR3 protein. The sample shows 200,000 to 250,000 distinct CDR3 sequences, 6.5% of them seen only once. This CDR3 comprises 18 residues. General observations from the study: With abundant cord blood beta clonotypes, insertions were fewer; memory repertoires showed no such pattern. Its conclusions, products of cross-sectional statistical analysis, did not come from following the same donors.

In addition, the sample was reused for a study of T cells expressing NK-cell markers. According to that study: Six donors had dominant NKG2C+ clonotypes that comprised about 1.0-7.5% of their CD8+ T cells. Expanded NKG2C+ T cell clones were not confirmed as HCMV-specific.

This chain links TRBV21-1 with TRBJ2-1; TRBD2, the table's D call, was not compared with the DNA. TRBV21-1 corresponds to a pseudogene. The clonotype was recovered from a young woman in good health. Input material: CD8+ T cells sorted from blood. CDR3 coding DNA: TGTGCCAGCAGGCCGGTAGCGGCGAAATGTATCTCCTACAATGAGCAGTTCTTC. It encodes CASRPVAAKCISYNEQFF.